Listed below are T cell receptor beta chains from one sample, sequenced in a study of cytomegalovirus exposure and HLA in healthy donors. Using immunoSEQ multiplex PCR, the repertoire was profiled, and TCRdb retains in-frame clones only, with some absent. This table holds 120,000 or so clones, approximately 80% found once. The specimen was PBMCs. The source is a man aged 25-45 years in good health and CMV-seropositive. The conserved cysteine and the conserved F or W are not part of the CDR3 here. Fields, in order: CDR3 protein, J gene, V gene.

ASSLPGQFKAQH TRBJ1-5 TRBV6-5
ASSLEGGYGYT TRBJ1-2 TRBV7-9
ASSYSQVHQPQH TRBJ1-5 TRBV6-5
ASSHSGGPTEAF TRBJ1-1 TRBV4-1
ASSEGLYYNEQF TRBJ2-1 TRBV7-2
ASSVVASGATDTQY TRBJ2-3 TRBV9
ASSLVPGGTEAF TRBJ1-1 TRBV5-4
ASSEGTPGTEAF TRBJ1-1 TRBV5-1
ASSIAGGTQY TRBJ2-3 TRBV19
ASSLTRDRAFLNTGELF TRBJ2-2 TRBV10-2
ASSYGIRGGEAF TRBJ1-1 TRBV6-5
ASSLQMRSYGEKLF TRBJ1-4 TRBV4-1
ASSQVRDTQY TRBJ2-3 TRBV14
ASSLGQAGYT TRBJ1-2 TRBV5-1
ASSQEGAGAISGANVLT TRBJ2-6 TRBV4-1
SVDGLGRGGYT TRBJ1-2 TRBV29-1
ASSPGERGYNEQF TRBJ2-1 TRBV7-6
ASSLVNGNYGYT TRBJ1-2 TRBV7-2
ASSDRAYNSPLH TRBJ1-6 TRBV6-1
ASSVGGVNTEAF TRBJ1-1 TRBV9
ASRETGVNQPQH TRBJ1-5 TRBV2
ASSVDRALEAF TRBJ1-1 TRBV6-1
ASKKEGNQPQH TRBJ1-5 TRBV6-1
ASSPGQGAPYEQY TRBJ2-7 TRBV14
ASSPTLGRETQY TRBJ2-5 TRBV28
ASSLNTNYGYT TRBJ1-2 TRBV5-1
ASSPLEGGIGGYT TRBJ1-2 TRBV27
ASSVELLAGAKTQY TRBJ2-5 TRBV9
ASSGTRNVQY TRBJ2-3 TRBV9
ASSQVGRVGRGNTIY TRBJ1-3 TRBV4-1
ASSSDYHNTGELF TRBJ2-2 TRBV28
ATILTRGQETQY TRBJ2-5 TRBV6-1
ASSRDAGDTEAF TRBJ1-1 TRBV5-6
ATSRGIATGVSYNEQF TRBJ2-1 TRBV15
ASSLGQGAGEKLF TRBJ1-4 TRBV5-1
SVPGQGAYEQY TRBJ2-7 TRBV29-1
ASCSLFGGLNTEAF TRBJ1-1 TRBV28
ASSPDRDWADTQY TRBJ2-3 TRBV6-5
ASSDRGRTDTQY TRBJ2-3 TRBV19
ASNPGGSYNEQF TRBJ2-1 TRBV10-1
ASRGPLRDTEAF TRBJ1-1 TRBV4-1
ASSPLGQPNSGNTIY TRBJ1-3 TRBV18
ASSFLGQGDEKLF TRBJ1-4 TRBV5-6
AWSVGQGKTGELF TRBJ2-2 TRBV30
ASSLGGTSGGHEQY TRBJ2-7 TRBV7-6
ASSEGLAKTGELF TRBJ2-2 TRBV6-4
ASSQGPQYNLTDTQY TRBJ2-3 TRBV4-1
ARIPGQGSSYNSPLH TRBJ1-6 TRBV19
ASSLLYEQY TRBJ2-7 TRBV7-2
ASSLSYLVEAF TRBJ1-1 TRBV28
ASSWTANTEAF TRBJ1-1 TRBV6-5
ASTIIDGDTEAF TRBJ1-1 TRBV6-1
ASSLDPRNIQY TRBJ2-4 TRBV7-6
ASSVGDSGGGEETQY TRBJ2-5 TRBV9
ASRSSGGVSYNEQF TRBJ2-1 TRBV5-1